Sequencing of this T cell receptor (beta chain) was carried out in a study of blood T cell repertoires in COVID-19. Study summary: Nucleic acid was either cDNA or gDNA, and it came from T cells, B-cell-depleted T cells, or PBMCs.

Sequencing was performed with immunoSEQ multiplex PCR; in TCRdb, only in-frame clones are kept and a portion is missing. The data hold about 17,000 clones, with roughly 87% observed a single time. Trimming pared 9 bases from V and 2 bases from J, leaving 11 bases between. Germline loops: CDR1 LNHDA, CDR2 SQIVND (reference sequence). The CDR3 length is 12 residues. V is TRBV19 and J is TRBJ2-7; a possible D gene is TRBD2 (6 bases). The source of this sequence is a woman in her 70s with active COVID-19. Source material: peripheral blood. The CDR3 nucleotides read TGTGCCAGCCGTGGGGGGACCTACGAGCAGTACTTC. Translating gives CASRGGTYEQYF.